The 23 T cell receptor beta chains below all came from one sample that was sequenced in a study of blood T cell repertoires in COVID-19. Profiling relied on immunoSEQ multiplex PCR, and the TCRdb table lists in-frame clones only, not all of them. The sample consists of about 49,000 clones, about 83% of them appearing once. The sequenced sample was peripheral blood. Receptors were obtained from a man aged 45 to 65 with acute or convalescent COVID-19.

V gene TRBV4-3 combines with J gene TRBJ1-2, with 7 bases fitting TRBD1. The CDR3 is 15 residues long. V dropped 0 bases and J dropped 3; count of bases not matched to a gene: 4. Germline V lookup: CDR1 LGHNA, CDR2 YSLEER. The CDR3 DNA sequence: TGCGCCAGCAGCCAAGATTCCAGGGGGGACTATGGCTACACCTTC. The encoded protein is CASSQDSRGDYGYTF.

The J gene is TRBJ1-2, the V gene TRBV7-9, with D uncertain. Per germline, CDR1 SEHNR and CDR2 FQNEAQ (reference sequence). This CDR3 region has 14 residues. V shed 4 bases and J shed 7 bases, with 16 bases lying between them. The CDR3 is CASSSQTHESGYTF. DNA for the CDR3: TGTGCCAGCAGCTCGCAGACACACGAAAGTGGCTACACCTTC.

The chain employs TRBV27 and TRBJ1-6, with TRBD1 matching over 8 bases. The V gene end was trimmed by 6 bases and the J gene end by 0 bases; junction bases not matched to a gene: 4. Germline loops: CDR1 MNHEY, CDR2 SMNVEV (reference sequence). This CDR3 has 16 residues. CDR3 protein: CASRRQGNSYNSPLHF. The CDR3 DNA sequence: TGTGCCAGCAGGCGACAGGGGAACTCCTATAATTCACCCCTCCACTTT.

This chain uses TRBV11-2 with TRBJ2-5; the D gene is possibly TRBD1 (5 bases). With 5 bases removed from V and 5 bases from J, the gap between germline ends came to 18 bases. This CDR3 comprises 15 residues. Germline V gene sequence: CDR1 SGHAT, CDR2 FQNNGV. CDR3 nucleotide sequence: TGTGCCAGCAGCGCCTCCCAGGGATTGGTGGAGACCCAGTACTTC. Translated: CASSASQGLVETQYF.

The chain employs TRBV28 and TRBJ2-5, with D tentatively TRBD1 (7 bases). From germline, CDR1 is MDHEN and CDR2 SYDVKM. V lost 6 bases and J 6 bases, leaving 23 bases between the germline ends. The CDR3 has 16 residues. CDR3 sequence (DNA): TGTGCCAGCAGCTCCCCCCGGGGGCAGGGGGAAAAGACCCAGTACTTC. This translates into CASSSPRGQGEKTQYF.

This clone appeared once. The chain carries TRBV25-1 and TRBJ1-1; D ambiguous. Germline V gene data show CDR1 as MGHDK and CDR2 as SYGVNS. The CDR3 loop spans 12 amino acids. Between the trimmed V and J ends, which lost 5 bases and 7 bases, there was a span of 11 bases. The CDR3 loop reads CASSLTGFEAFF. The CDR3 region has the DNA TGTGCCAGCAGTCTCACGGGTTTTGAAGCTTTCTTT.

The J gene is TRBJ1-5, the V gene TRBV18; no definite D call. Germline V lookup: CDR1 KGHSH, CDR2 LQKENI. CDR3 size: 15 residues. With 3 bases removed from V and 2 bases from J, the gap between germline ends came to 11 bases. CDR3 residues: CASSPTGFGNQPQHF. DNA of the CDR3: TGTGCCAGCTCACCCACCGGGTTTGGCAATCAGCCCCAGCATTTT.

This chain uses TRBV5-1 with TRBJ1-3; TRBD1 might be the D (6 bases). The V end was cut by 3 bases, the J end by 2 bases, with 9 bases between. Germline CDR1 is SGHRS and CDR2 is YFSETQ. The CDR3 length is 14 residues. The CDR3 DNA sequence: TGCGCCAGCAGCTGGGGACAAACTGGAAACACCATATATTTT. It specifies CASSWGQTGNTIYF.

The gene calls are TRBV5-5 and TRBJ1-1; no firm D call. Per the germline V gene, CDR1 is SGHKS and CDR2 is YYEKEE (reference sequence). The CDR3 runs to 14 residues. V lost 1 base and J 2 bases, leaving 9 bases between the germline ends. CDR3 in amino acids: CASSLIGVNTEAFF. CDR3 in DNA: TGTGCCAGCAGCTTGATCGGGGTAAACACTGAAGCTTTCTTT.

The CDR3 loop is CASSLGTEYEKLFF. DNA of the CDR3: TGTGCCAGCAGCTTGGGGACAGAATATGAAAAACTGTTTTTT. This rearrangement joins TRBV5-6 to TRBJ1-4, with D possibly matching TRBD1 (6 bases). This CDR3 has 14 residues. Germline lookup yields CDR1 SGHDT and CDR2 YYEEEE. Trimming cost V 0 bases and J 6 bases, with 9 bases left between them.

The chain uses TRBV3-1 (or the pseudogene TRBV3-2) and TRBJ1-2, with D perhaps TRBD1 (5 bases). The CDR3 has 14 residues. Looked up from germline, CDR1 is LGHDT and CDR2 is YNNKEL (reference sequence). V shed 3 bases and J shed 0 bases, with 8 bases lying between them. CDR3 bases: TGTGCCAGCAGCCACCAGGGCGCTAACTATGGCTACACCTTC. It specifies CASSHQGANYGYTF.

The genes are TRBV18 and TRBJ2-7; D gene unclear. The germline V gene encodes CDR1 KGHSH and CDR2 LQKENI. This CDR3 is 13 amino acids long. Trimming shortened V by 4 bases and J by 5 bases, and 12 bases separated the two germline ends. The CDR3 coding sequence is TGTGCCAGCTCACTTGGGCAGCACAACGAGCAGTACTTC. Residues: CASSLGQHNEQYF.

The V and J genes are TRBV11-3 and TRBJ2-5; 10 bases map to TRBD2. V was clipped by 8 bases and J by 1 base; unmatched bases: 7. Germline-derived CDR1 and CDR2 are SGHNT and YENEEA. The CDR3 is 15 amino acids. In DNA, the CDR3 is TGTGCCAGCGCTAAAGCGGGGGGGTCCCAAGAGACCCAGTACTTC. Protein sequence: CASAKAGGSQETQYF.

The chain joins TRBV7-6 to TRBJ1-3, with 7 bases fitting TRBD1. Trimming took 5 bases from V and 4 from J; bases not matched to a gene: 8. The CDR3 runs to 15 residues. CDR1 is SGHVS and CDR2 is FNYEAQ in the germline V gene. The CDR3 sequence: CASSMTGNDGNTIYF. CDR3 in DNA: TGTGCCAGCAGCATGACAGGGAATGACGGAAACACCATATATTTT.

The V call is TRBV28, the J call TRBJ1-5, with a tentative D call TRBD1 (5 bases). The CDR3 contains 13 residues. CDR1 is MDHEN and CDR2 is SYDVKM in the germline V gene. V lost 7 bases, J lost 4 bases, and 11 bases lay in between. CDR3 sequence (DNA): TGTGCCAGCACAGCAGGGAGGAATCAGCCCCAGCATTTT. It specifies CASTAGRNQPQHF.

The V and J genes are TRBV7-2 and TRBJ2-2, with D possibly matching TRBD1 (6 bases). Trimming stripped 2 bases from V and 2 bases from J, with 12 bases between. CDR1 SGHTA and CDR2 FQGNSA come from the germline V gene. The CDR3 is made up of 16 amino acids. The CDR3 DNA reads as TGTGCCAGCAGCTTATCGGGCAGGGGAAACACCGGGGAGCTGTTTTTT. It codes for CASSLSGRGNTGELFF. The whole variable domain, remainder taken from reference TRBV7-2 and TRBJ2-2, is GAGVSQSPSNKVTEKGKDVELRCDPISGHTALYWYRQSLGQGLEFLIYFQGNSAPDKSGLPSDRFSAERTGGSVSTLTIQRTQQEDSAVYLCASSLSGRGNTGELFFGEGSRLTVL.

V usage is TRBV11-2 and J usage is TRBJ2-1, with 16 bases lining up with TRBD2. The germline gives CDR1 SGHAT, CDR2 FQNNGV. J was trimmed by 5 bases and V by 7 bases; bases with no gene match: 8. The CDR3 is made up of 17 amino acids. CDR3 residues: CASTPGLAGGPHNEQFF. CDR3 DNA sequence: TGTGCCAGCACACCGGGACTAGCGGGGGGGCCCCACAATGAGCAGTTCTTC.

The gene calls are TRBV5-4 and TRBJ2-1, with 7 nucleotides matching TRBD2. The germline V gene encodes CDR1 SGHNT and CDR2 YYREEE (reference sequence). The CDR3 loop spans 15 amino acids. J was trimmed by 6 bases and V by 3 bases; bases with no gene match: 9. In DNA form, the CDR3 reads TGTGCCAGCAGCTCCGGACTAGGGTTTCCCAATGAGCAGTTCTTC. Translation gives CASSSGLGFPNEQFF. The full variable domain, in which reference TRBV5-4 and TRBJ2-1 provide the parts outside the CDR3, is ETGVTQSPTHLIKTRGQQVTLRCSSQSGHNTVSWYQQALGQGPQFIFQYYREEENGRGNFPPRFSGLQFPNYSSELNVNALELDDSALYLCASSSGLGFPNEQFFGPGTRLTVL.

The chain recombines TRBV18 with TRBJ2-3; 10 positions match TRBD1. The CDR3 spans 14 residues. V dropped 4 bases and J dropped 4; count of bases not matched to a gene: 2. Germline values: CDR1 KGHSH, CDR2 LQKENI. CDR3 nucleotide sequence: TGTGCCAGCTCACGAGGGACAGGGGCAGATACGCAGTATTTT. Amino acids: CASSRGTGADTQYF. Full variable domain (outside the CDR3, taken from reference TRBV18 and TRBJ2-3): NAGVMQNPRHLVRRRGQEARLRCSPMKGHSHVYWYRQLPEEGLKFMVYLQKENIIDESGMPKERFSAEFPKEGPSILRIQQVVRGDSAAYFCASSRGTGADTQYFGPGTRLTVL.

A few counts support this clone. The rearrangement uses TRBV6-2 or TRBV6-3 and TRBJ2-2; D is undetermined. The CDR3 contains 13 residues. V was pared by 4 bases and J by 5 bases, with 8 bases between. The germline V gene has CDR1 MNHEY and CDR2 SVGEGT. CDR3 nucleotide sequence: TGTGCCAGCAGTTCCGGGTATACCGGGGAGCTGTTTTTT. Amino acid sequence: CASSSGYTGELFF.

The sample holds a few counts of this clone. Here the CDR3 DNA reads TGTGCCAGTAGTCCCCGGGGGCGGGGGACCACAGATACGCAGTATTTT. Translating it yields CASSPRGRGTTDTQYF. This sequence joins TRBV19 and TRBJ2-3; TRBD2 is a possible D gene (7 bases). Germline CDR1 is LNHDA and CDR2 is SQIVND (reference sequence). The CDR3 extends over 16 amino acids. The V and J ends lost 5 bases and 2 bases respectively, with 17 bases between them. The complete variable domain, with remaining parts taken from reference TRBV19 and TRBJ2-3, reads DGGITQSPKYLFRKEGQNVTLSCEQNLNHDAMYWYRQDPGQGLRLIYYSQIVNDFQKGDIAEGYSVSREKKESFPLTVTSAQKNPTAFYLCASSPRGRGTTDTQYFGPGTRLTVL.

The rearrangement uses TRBV11-2 and TRBJ2-1; D is undetermined. Germline CDR1 is SGHAT and CDR2 is FQNNGV. This CDR3 has 14 residues. Trimming shortened V by 0 bases and J by 4 bases, and 7 bases separated the two germline ends. The CDR3 DNA reads as TGTGCCAGCAGCTTAGATTTCCGGTACAATGAGCAGTTCTTC. This encodes CASSLDFRYNEQFF.

The chain carries TRBV19 and TRBJ1-5; weak D call: TRBD1 (6 bases). The CDR3 loop spans 12 amino acids. V shed 6 bases and J shed 7 bases, with 10 bases lying between them. Germline loops: CDR1 LNHDA, CDR2 SQIVND (reference sequence). The CDR3 loop reads CASRTGYQPQHF. CDR3 nucleotides: TGTGCCAGTAGAACAGGGTACCAGCCCCAGCATTTT.